What follows are 30 T cell receptor beta chains derived from one specimen sequenced in a study of T cell changes during pregnancy in multiple sclerosis. The table came from immunoSEQ multiplex PCR; TCRdb's copy has only in-frame clones and leaves some out. In the table there are 50,000 to 60,000 clones, approximately 86% of which are singletons. Specimen: CD4+ T cells from peripheral blood mononuclear cells, collected in the third trimester of pregnancy. The source is a female donor with multiple sclerosis, enrolled in a pregnancy study.

The V gene is TRBV6-1, the J gene TRBJ1-2; D unresolved. Germline CDR1 reads MNHNS; CDR2 reads SASEGT. Trimming pared 8 bases from V and 4 bases from J, leaving 11 bases between. This CDR3 is built from 12 residues. The CDR3 DNA reads TGTGCCAGCGCCCTAACGTCCTATGGCTACACCTTC. Translated, it gives CASALTSYGYTF.

This clone was seen only once. The rearrangement joins TRBV18 to TRBJ1-1; 7 positions agree with TRBD1. The ends lost 3 bases at V and 6 bases at J; junction bases unmatched: 7. The CDR3 sequence is 14 residues long. From germline, CDR1 is KGHSH and CDR2 LQKENI. DNA for the CDR3: TGTGCCAGCTCACCCCCCCGGGACAGCCCTGAAGCTTTCTTT. Residues: CASSPPRDSPEAFF.

The V and J genes are TRBV30 and TRBJ2-3, with 12 nucleotides matching TRBD2. The CDR3 extends over 14 amino acids. Germline CDR1 is GTSNPN and CDR2 is SVGIG (reference sequence). V gave up 3 bases and J gave up 3 bases; unmatched junction bases: 1. CDR3 protein: CAWRLAGGTDTQYF. In DNA form, the CDR3 reads TGTGCCTGGAGACTAGCGGGAGGTACAGATACGCAGTATTTT.

The chain employs TRBV5-1 and TRBJ2-3, with D possibly being TRBD2 (5 bases). The CDR3 contains 12 residues. Trimming removed 2 bases from V and 4 bases from J, with 5 bases in between. CDR1 SGHRS and CDR2 YFSETQ come from the germline V gene. The DNA for the CDR3 is TGCGCCAGCAGCTTTAGCGCAGATACGCAGTATTTT. It yields the protein CASSFSADTQYF. Supplemented by reference TRBV5-1 and TRBJ2-3, the full variable domain reads KAGVTQTPRYLIKTRGQQVTLSCSPISGHRSVSWYQQTPGQGLQFLFEYFSETQRNKGNFPGRFSGRQFSNSRSEMNVSTLELGDSALYLCASSFSADTQYFGPGTRLTVL.

V and J are TRBV12-5 and TRBJ2-1; 9 bases match TRBD2. Germline loops: CDR1 LGHNT, CDR2 FRNRAP. This CDR3 region has 16 residues. With 0 bases clipped from V and 7 bases from J, the junction kept 7 bases outside the gene matches. The CDR3 DNA sequence: TGTGCTAGTGGTTTGGTTTTAGCGGGAGTCCGGAATGAGCAGTTCTTC. Encoded protein: CASGLVLAGVRNEQFF.

The sample holds one count of this clone. The V and J genes are TRBV29-1 and TRBJ2-1, with a weak D call TRBD1 (6 bases). V was shortened by 3 bases and J by 0 bases, with 12 bases between the two germline ends. The CDR3 has 15 residues. Germline lookup yields CDR1 SQVTM and CDR2 ANQGSEA. CDR3 amino acids: CSVELDSPSYNEQFF. In nucleotides, the CDR3 is TGCAGCGTTGAGCTGGACAGCCCCTCCTACAATGAGCAGTTCTTC.

The gene calls are TRBV5-1 and TRBJ2-7; 7 bases map to TRBD1. Germline V gene data show CDR1 as SGHRS and CDR2 as YFSETQ. V shed 0 bases and J 7 bases; nucleotides not matched to a gene: 10. The CDR3 is 15 amino acids. CDR3 DNA sequence: TGCGCCAGCAGCTTGGAGGGACAGAGGGTTCGGGAGCAGTACTTC. Translation gives CASSLEGQRVREQYF. Full variable domain (rest looked up from reference TRBV5-1 and TRBJ2-7): KAGVTQTPRYLIKTRGQQVTLSCSPISGHRSVSWYQQTPGQGLQFLFEYFSETQRNKGNFPGRFSGRQFSNSRSEMNVSTLELGDSALYLCASSLEGQRVREQYFGPGTRLTVT.

The rearrangement uses TRBV6-5 and TRBJ2-3; D is unresolved. Trimming left V 6 bases short and J 2 bases short, with 3 bases between. Germline V gene data show CDR1 as MNHEY and CDR2 as SVGAGI. CDR3 length: 11 amino acids. As DNA, the CDR3 is TGTGCCAGCAGCAACACAGATACGCAGTATTTT. Translating gives CASSNTDTQYF.

The genes are TRBV4-2 and TRBJ1-2; 10 bases align to TRBD1. The V gene's germline CDR1 is LGHNA and CDR2 YNFKEQ. Losses at the gene ends were 1 base for V and 4 bases for J; bases not matched to a gene: 6. There are 16 residues in the CDR3. This CDR3 is CASSQAGTGEGYGYTF. Here the CDR3 DNA reads TGTGCCAGCAGCCAAGCCGGGACAGGGGAAGGCTATGGCTACACCTTC.

This clone showed up just a few times. The rearrangement links TRBV5-1 to TRBJ2-3, with TRBD1 identical over 8 bases. In germline, CDR1 is SGHRS, CDR2 YFSETQ. The junction had 8 bases not matched to a gene; V was cut back by 0 bases and J by 2 bases. This CDR3 is 17 amino acids long. The CDR3 here is CASSLGMRTGNTDTQYF. The CDR3 DNA follows: TGCGCCAGCAGCTTGGGGATGCGGACAGGGAACACAGATACGCAGTATTTT.

The chain carries TRBV7-6 and TRBJ2-3; 10 bases fit TRBD2. The CDR3 has 17 amino acids. CDR1 and CDR2 (germline): SGHVS, FNYEAQ. The junction had 8 bases not matched to a gene; V was cut back by 2 bases and J by 3 bases. The CDR3 DNA follows: TGTGCCAGCAGCTTACTAGCGGGAGCGACGGGGACAGATACGCAGTATTTT. It is translated as CASSLLAGATGTDTQYF.

The chain is built from TRBV5-1 and TRBJ2-1; tentative D call: TRBD2 (5 bases). CDR1 is SGHRS and CDR2 is YFSETQ in the germline V gene. This CDR3 comprises 14 residues. V lost 4 bases, J lost 9 bases, and 17 bases lay in between. CDR3 bases: TGCGCCAGCAGCCGCGCGGGCGTCGGTGGTGAGCAGTTCTTC. Translation gives CASSRAGVGGEQFF.

The V gene is TRBV5-6, the J gene TRBJ1-2; tentatively, D is TRBD1 (6 bases). The V and J ends lost 0 bases and 5 bases respectively, with 17 bases between them. The CDR3 covers 16 residues. CDR1 is SGHDT, CDR2 YYEEEE, per germline. The CDR3 DNA reads TGTGCCAGCAGCTTGGACCACCGCAGGGGTGGGTATGGCTACACCTTC. This gives the protein CASSLDHRRGGYGYTF.

The gene calls are TRBV10-3 and TRBJ1-5; no reliable D call. This CDR3 contains 12 residues. Germline CDR1 is ENHRY and CDR2 is SYGVKD. Trimming took off 1 base at V and 14 bases at J, with 12 bases between the two ends. CDR3 DNA: TGTGCCATCAGTGAGTTACAGTTGGTTAAGCATTTT. Translated, it gives CAISELQLVKHF.

V gene TRBV29-1 combines with J gene TRBJ1-4, with D uncertain. Germline V gene data show CDR1 as SQVTM and CDR2 as ANQGSEA. V was clipped by 3 bases and J by 0 bases, with 8 bases between them. CDR3 length: 14 amino acids. This CDR3 is CSVDVRATNEKLFF. CDR3 bases: TGCAGCGTTGATGTTCGGGCAACTAATGAAAAACTGTTTTTT.

The rearrangement uses TRBV11-2 and TRBJ2-2; tentative D call: TRBD1 (6 bases). V was shortened by 5 bases and J by 6 bases, with 10 bases between the two germline ends. The length of the CDR3 is 13 residues. The germline gives CDR1 SGHAT, CDR2 FQNNGV. CDR3 coding DNA: TGTGCCAGCAGCGAGCAGGGGCCCGGGGAGCTGTTTTTT. This translates into CASSEQGPGELFF.

CDR3 loop: CASSRPGQGNSPLHF. CDR3 bases: TGTGCCAGCAGTCGTCCGGGACAGGGGAACTCACCCCTCCACTTT. This chain links TRBV11-2 with TRBJ1-6; TRBD1 matches 10 bases. J was trimmed by 10 bases and V by 6 bases; bases with no gene match: 9. Germline V CDR1 and CDR2: SGHAT, FQNNGV. There are 15 residues in the CDR3.

The rearrangement uses TRBV5-6 and TRBJ2-1; tentative D call: TRBD2 (6 bases). The CDR3 has 19 residues. Trimming took 4 bases from V and 3 from J, leaving 26 bases between them. Germline V lookup: CDR1 SGHDT, CDR2 YYEEEE. CDR3 loop: CASSIFLFFGGTDYNEQFF. The CDR3 nucleotides read TGTGCCAGCAGCATCTTTTTATTCTTTGGGGGGACGGACTACAATGAGCAGTTCTTC.

The chain is built from TRBV6-1 and TRBJ1-1; maybe TRBD1 (6 bases). This CDR3 is 15 amino acids long. Trimming shortened V by 3 bases and J by 1 base, and 12 bases separated the two germline ends. CDR1 MNHNS and CDR2 SASEGT come from the germline V gene. CDR3 sequence reads: CASSEQTGPNTEAFF. CDR3 coding DNA: TGTGCCAGCAGTGAGCAGACAGGTCCGAACACTGAAGCTTTCTTT.

The chain joins TRBV6-1 to TRBJ1-5; 7 nucleotides match TRBD1. V lost 8 bases to trimming and J lost 7 bases; unmatched junction nucleotides: 14. This CDR3 comprises 15 residues. Germline V gene data show CDR1 as MNHNS and CDR2 as SASEGT. The CDR3 reads CASLPGGRTEQPQHF. As DNA, the CDR3 is TGTGCCAGCCTCCCAGGGGGAAGGACGGAACAGCCCCAGCATTTT.

This clone has only a few counts. The V gene is TRBV18, the J gene TRBJ1-6; 7 positions match TRBD1. The CDR3 loop spans 16 amino acids. Trimming took 3 bases from V and 6 from J; bases not matched to a gene: 8. Germline loops: CDR1 KGHSH, CDR2 LQKENI. CDR3 bases: TGTGCCAGCTCACCTCCAAGGGGGCGGGTTAATTCACCCCTCCACTTT. It encodes CASSPPRGRVNSPLHF. Using reference TRBV18 and TRBJ1-6 for the parts outside the CDR3, the full variable domain is NAGVMQNPRHLVRRRGQEARLRCSPMKGHSHVYWYRQLPEEGLKFMVYLQKENIIDESGMPKERFSAEFPKEGPSILRIQQVVRGDSAAYFCASSPPRGRVNSPLHFGNGTRLTVT.

This sequence joins TRBV5-1 and TRBJ2-3; TRBD1 is a possible D gene (6 bases). The CDR3 has 15 amino acids. V lost 2 bases and J lost 4, with 14 bases in between. Per germline, CDR1 SGHRS and CDR2 YFSETQ. The CDR3 nucleotides are TGCGCCAGCAGCTTAACAGGGCTTGAAGCAGATACGCAGTATTTT. Amino acids: CASSLTGLEADTQYF.

A word on this clone: Other nucleotide sequences from this sample produce the same CDR3. The chain recombines TRBV30 with TRBJ1-2; D possibly corresponds to TRBD1 (5 bases). This CDR3 is built from 15 residues. Trimming cost V 3 bases and J 8 bases, with 22 bases left between them. Per germline, CDR1 GTSNPN and CDR2 SVGIG (reference sequence). CDR3 DNA sequence: TGTGCCTGGAGAATTGGTATGCGGGGGATAGGCGGCTACACCTTC. Its translation: CAWRIGMRGIGGYTF.

CDR3 loop: CATSRGRSGELFF. DNA for the CDR3: TGTGCCACTTCCAGGGGGCGGAGCGGGGAGCTGTTTTTT. This chain joins TRBV7-2 and TRBJ2-2, with TRBD1 matching 8 bases. V lost 10 bases and J lost 7; bases outside the gene matches: 8. Germline lookup yields CDR1 SGHTA and CDR2 FQGNSA. The CDR3 has 13 amino acids.

The J gene is TRBJ1-1, the V gene TRBV5-1; 10 bases match TRBD1. From germline, CDR1 is SGHRS and CDR2 YFSETQ. Germline trimming cut 5 bases from V and 4 bases from J; bases unmatched to any gene: 5. CDR3 length: 14 residues. CDR3 region: CASSGTGEITEAFF. CDR3 nucleotide sequence: TGCGCCAGCAGTGGGACAGGGGAGATCACTGAAGCTTTCTTT.

V and J are TRBV5-1 and TRBJ1-2, with D possibly being TRBD1 (6 bases). This CDR3 comprises 16 residues. V gave up 4 bases and J gave up 8 bases, with 24 bases separating them. Germline V gene sequence: CDR1 SGHRS, CDR2 YFSETQ. The CDR3: CASSLTSTGHGEGYTF. The CDR3 DNA follows: TGCGCCAGCAGCCTAACATCGACAGGTCACGGGGAGGGCTACACCTTC.

This sequence joins TRBV10-3 and TRBJ2-7, with 7 bases identical to TRBD1. V shed 2 bases and J 1 base; nucleotides not matched to a gene: 2. Per germline, CDR1 ENHRY and CDR2 SYGVKD. This CDR3 contains 14 residues. The CDR3 DNA follows: TGTGCCATCAGTGAGGGGGACAGTTCCTACGAGCAGTACTTC. As protein: CAISEGDSSYEQYF.

V usage is TRBV7-2 and J usage is TRBJ2-6; D ambiguous. From germline, CDR1 is SGHTA and CDR2 FQGNSA. Trimming shortened V by 0 bases and J by 2 bases, and 11 bases separated the two germline ends. This CDR3 is 17 amino acids long. CDR3 bases: TGTGCCAGCAGCTTAGCTCGAACAGTTCCTGGGGCCAACGTCCTGACTTTC. Translation gives CASSLARTVPGANVLTF.

The V gene is TRBV6-5, the J gene TRBJ1-5; D gene uncertain. The V end was cut by 6 bases, the J end by 5 bases, with 14 bases between. CDR1 MNHEY and CDR2 SVGAGI come from the germline V gene. The CDR3 is 14 residues long. The CDR3 DNA reads TGTGCCAGCAGCTACGACGGGTCCTATCAGCCCCAGCATTTT. Translated: CASSYDGSYQPQHF.

The chain couples TRBV18 to TRBJ2-2; 8 nucleotides agree with TRBD1. The length of the CDR3 is 13 residues. V gave up 3 bases and J gave up 9 bases; unmatched junction bases: 3. Germline-derived CDR1 and CDR2 are KGHSH and LQKENI. The chain's CDR3 is CASSPQGARELFF. CDR3 sequence (DNA): TGTGCCAGCTCACCCCAGGGGGCCAGGGAGCTGTTTTTT. The full variable domain, completed using reference TRBV18 and TRBJ2-2, is NAGVMQNPRHLVRRRGQEARLRCSPMKGHSHVYWYRQLPEEGLKFMVYLQKENIIDESGMPKERFSAEFPKEGPSILRIQQVVRGDSAAYFCASSPQGARELFFGEGSRLTVL.